This T cell receptor beta chain was obtained from a study of T cell responses to AZD1222 COVID-19 vaccine. Generated by immunoSEQ multiplex PCR, the TCRdb table keeps only in-frame clones and is missing some. This sample yields roughly 150,000 clones, of which approximately 90% are seen a single time; 0.85% to 1.2% belongs to the top ten. CDR3 size: 12 residues. Germline CDR1 is SNHLY and CDR2 is FYNNEI. V was trimmed by 6 bases and J by 5 bases, leaving 7 bases between them. The material sequenced was peripheral blood, taken 28 days after the second AZD1222 dose. The gene calls are TRBV2 and TRBJ1-4, with no clear D. This receptor was taken from an adult who received the AZD1222 COVID-19 vaccine. The CDR3 DNA follows: TGTGCCAGCAGGACCAACAATGAAAAACTGTTTTTT. This translates into CASRTNNEKLFF.